One sample yielded the 17 T cell receptor beta chains listed below, sequenced in a study of blood T cell repertoires in COVID-19. The protocol was immunoSEQ multiplex PCR, while the TCRdb copy is restricted to in-frame clones and leaves out a portion. The table includes around 140,000 clones, roughly 82% detected once. Sequencing was carried out using peripheral blood. The receptors stem from a man aged 55-75 years with active or convalescent COVID-19.

The rearrangement joins TRBV19 to TRBJ1-6, with no clear D. V dropped 5 bases and J dropped 11 bases, with 13 bases sitting between them. The CDR3 contains 13 residues. CDR1 and CDR2 from the germline V gene are LNHDA and SQIVND (reference sequence). The CDR3 nucleotides read TGTGCCAGTAGTTCAACGACCGGGGCACCCCTCCACTTT. This sequence encodes CASSSTTGAPLHF.

The chain is built from TRBV6-5 and TRBJ1-5; possible D gene TRBD1, 6 bases. Germline V gene lookup returns CDR1 MNHEY and CDR2 SVGAGI. V lost 7 bases, J lost 1 base, and 14 bases lay in between. This CDR3 contains 15 residues. In DNA form, the CDR3 reads TGTGCCAGCATGCCCAGGGGAGAAAGCAATCAGCCCCAGCATTTT. Protein sequence: CASMPRGESNQPQHF.

The V and J genes are TRBV18 and TRBJ2-1; 9 positions match TRBD1. Trimming at V came to 2 bases and at J to 5 bases, leaving 4 bases not matched to a gene. The CDR3 runs 15 residues. Germline V gives CDR1 KGHSH, CDR2 LQKENI. For the CDR3, the DNA is TGTGCCAGCTCACCAGTGGGACAGGGAAACAATGAGCAGTTCTTC. This encodes CASSPVGQGNNEQFF.

CDR3 in amino acids: CASSLAYGAGLAGPRNEQFF. For the CDR3, the DNA is TGTGCCAGCAGCTTAGCGTACGGGGCGGGACTAGCGGGGCCGAGGAATGAGCAGTTCTTC. This sequence joins TRBV7-6 and TRBJ2-1, with TRBD2 identical over 13 bases. The CDR3 contains 20 residues. From germline, CDR1 is SGHVS and CDR2 FNYEAQ. V was clipped by 0 bases and J by 7 bases; unmatched bases: 15.

V usage is TRBV5-6 and J usage is TRBJ1-2, with 11 bases fitting TRBD1. V shed 4 bases and J 4 bases; nucleotides not matched to a gene: 6. Germline V CDR1 and CDR2: SGHDT, YYEEEE. The CDR3 has 15 residues. The DNA of the CDR3 is TGTGCCAGCAGCCTAGGGACAGGGGGTGGCTATGGCTACACCTTC. Amino acids: CASSLGTGGGYGYTF.

The chain couples TRBV5-4 to TRBJ2-4, with D tentatively TRBD1 (5 bases). CDR3 length: 15 residues. Germline CDR1 is SGHNT and CDR2 is YYREEE (reference sequence). Trimming pared 0 bases from V and 2 bases from J, leaving 9 bases between. The CDR3 sequence is CASSLDRPSKNIQYF. Here the CDR3 DNA reads TGTGCCAGCAGCTTGGACAGGCCCTCCAAAAACATTCAGTACTTC.

This chain links TRBV9 with TRBJ2-5, with 7 bases matching TRBD1. CDR1 and CDR2 (germline): SGDLS, YYNGEE. Germline trimming cut 6 bases from V and 2 bases from J; bases unmatched to any gene: 7. This CDR3 contains 14 residues. Here the CDR3 DNA reads TGTGCCAGCAACCGGGACAGACAACAAGAGACCCAGTACTTC. Translation: CASNRDRQQETQYF.

This clone was recorded a few times. This chain connects TRBV7-2 to TRBJ2-1; 8 positions agree with TRBD2. The CDR3 is made up of 15 amino acids. CDR1 and CDR2 (germline): SGHTA, FQGNSA. The ends lost 1 base at V and 4 bases at J; junction bases unmatched: 3. The CDR3 is CASSLERESYNEQFF. The CDR3 DNA is TGTGCCAGCAGCTTAGAGCGGGAGTCATACAATGAGCAGTTCTTC.

CDR3: CASSLQGAFGYTF. The CDR3 coding sequence is TGTGCCAGCAGTTTACAGGGGGCGTTTGGCTACACCTTC. This rearrangement joins TRBV27 to TRBJ1-2; TRBD1 matches 8 bases. V gave up 2 bases and J gave up 7 bases; unmatched junction bases: 3. This CDR3 has 13 residues. Per the germline V gene, CDR1 is MNHEY and CDR2 is SMNVEV (reference sequence).

This clone is a singleton in its sample. The CDR3 spells CASSLGRQGAYEQYV. The CDR3 bases are TGTGCCAGCAGCTTAGGCCGACAGGGGGCCTACGAGCAGTACGTC. V usage is TRBV13 and J usage is TRBJ2-7; 9 bases are shared with TRBD1. The CDR3 consists of 15 residues. The germline V gene has CDR1 PRHDT and CDR2 FYEKMQ (reference sequence). J gave up 2 bases and V 0 bases, and 2 bases lay outside the gene matches.

The chain combines TRBV14 with TRBJ2-5, with 8 bases fitting TRBD2. The CDR3 loop spans 15 amino acids. J was trimmed by 4 bases and V by 4 bases; bases with no gene match: 8. The germline gives CDR1 SGHDN, CDR2 FVKESK. Written as DNA, the CDR3 is TGTGCCAGCAGCCCAGGACTAGCTCTCGGAGAGACCCAGTACTTC. Translating it yields CASSPGLALGETQYF.

V is TRBV19 and J is TRBJ2-3; D is uncertain. The CDR3 length is 15 residues. V was trimmed by 10 bases and J by 4 bases, leaving 21 bases between them. From germline, CDR1 is LNHDA and CDR2 SQIVND (reference sequence). The CDR3 DNA follows: TGTGCCACTCAACCCGACCTAAAGCAGGCAGATACGCAGTATTTT. It specifies CATQPDLKQADTQYF.

This clone was observed at least ten times. The V call is TRBV7-2, the J call TRBJ2-3; TRBD2 agrees at 8 bases. V shed 4 bases, J shed 0 bases, and the junction held 9 bases outside the gene matches. Germline CDR1 SGHTA, CDR2 FQGNSA. This CDR3 is built from 17 residues. CDR3: CASSSRRASGSTDTQYF. CDR3 sequence (DNA): TGTGCCAGCAGCTCCCGACGGGCTAGCGGGAGCACAGATACGCAGTATTTT.

CDR3 amino acids: CASSLGTSADTQYF. As DNA, the CDR3 is TGCGCCAGCAGCTTAGGGACTAGCGCAGATACGCAGTATTTT. This sequence joins TRBV5-1 and TRBJ2-3; TRBD2 agrees at 10 bases. Germline-derived CDR1 and CDR2 are SGHRS and YFSETQ. V shed 2 bases, J shed 4 bases, and the junction held 1 base outside the gene matches. The CDR3 covers 14 residues. Full variable domain (remainder filled in from reference TRBV5-1 and TRBJ2-3): KAGVTQTPRYLIKTRGQQVTLSCSPISGHRSVSWYQQTPGQGLQFLFEYFSETQRNKGNFPGRFSGRQFSNSRSEMNVSTLELGDSALYLCASSLGTSADTQYFGPGTRLTVL.

This chain uses TRBV7-2 with TRBJ2-3, with TRBD1 matching over 10 bases. V lost 5 bases and J lost 4; bases outside the gene matches: 12. Germline V gives CDR1 SGHTA, CDR2 FQGNSA. This CDR3 region has 17 residues. The CDR3 here is CASSPARGTGVSDTQYF. The DNA of the CDR3 is TGTGCCAGCAGCCCAGCCCGTGGGACAGGGGTATCAGATACGCAGTATTTT. Based on the CDR3 plus reference TRBV7-2 and TRBJ2-3, the full variable domain is GAGVSQSPSNKVTEKGKDVELRCDPISGHTALYWYRQSLGQGLEFLIYFQGNSAPDKSGLPSDRFSAERTGGSVSTLTIQRTQQEDSAVYLCASSPARGTGVSDTQYFGPGTRLTVL.

The rearrangement joins TRBV5-4 to TRBJ1-2; D remains unclear. Germline CDR1 is SGHNT and CDR2 is YYREEE (reference sequence). The length of the CDR3 is 13 residues. Trimming removed 4 bases from V and 5 bases from J, with 12 bases in between. Here the CDR3 reads CASSEDRGYGYTF. The CDR3 nucleotides read TGTGCCAGCAGCGAGGACCGAGGGTATGGCTACACCTTC.

The J gene is TRBJ2-1, the V gene TRBV24-1; D gene ambiguous. Germline loops: CDR1 KGHDR, CDR2 SFDVKD. Trimming pared 8 bases from V and 0 bases from J, leaving 13 bases between. The CDR3 covers 15 residues. CDR3 region: CATTYVRVSYNEQFF. In DNA form, the CDR3 reads TGTGCCACCACTTACGTTCGGGTCTCCTACAATGAGCAGTTCTTC.